Each of the 21 T cell receptor beta chains below was sequenced from the same sample in a study of T-cell memory formation after mild COVID-19. TCRdb processed the 5' RACE reads anew with MiXCR; each CDR3 protein has one entry. The table includes 240,000 or so distinct CDR3 sequences, 8.5% to 9.5% detected once. The specimen was PBMCs or a T cell subset sorted from them (not recorded which). The receptors stem from a man aged 18 to 29 who had mild COVID-19 (a few samples of this study predate the infection). Cell type and time point are not known.

V is TRBV5-1 and J is TRBJ2-1; 14 nucleotides match TRBD2. Trimming at V came to 1 base and at J to 5 bases, leaving 11 bases not matched to a gene. The CDR3 is 19 amino acids. Germline assignment: CDR1 SGHRS and CDR2 YFSETQ. CDR3 protein: CASSLTSGLAGASHNEQFF. The CDR3 bases are TGCGCCAGCAGCTTGACGTCGGGACTAGCGGGGGCTTCGCACAATGAGCAGTTCTTC.

This clonotype was counted at least ten times. The rearrangement uses TRBV5-1 and TRBJ2-3; D gene unclear. Germline V lookup: CDR1 SGHRS, CDR2 YFSETQ. The CDR3 is 13 amino acids. V was pared by 4 bases and J by 4 bases, with 10 bases between. CDR3 sequence reads: CASSLQRPDTQYF. The CDR3 DNA reads TGCGCCAGCAGCCTTCAACGTCCAGATACGCAGTATTTT.

The sample holds a few counts of this clonotype. The rearrangement joins TRBV12-3 or TRBV12-4 to TRBJ1-1, with D hard to call. This CDR3 is built from 15 residues. The V end was cut by 4 bases, the J end by 5 bases, with 17 bases between. In nucleotides, the CDR3 is TGTGCCAGCAGTTACAGTAATATAGGGAGTACTGAAGCTTTCTTT. It specifies CASSYSNIGSTEAFF.

This clonotype was counted a few times. The chain combines TRBV7-2 with TRBJ1-2, with D maybe TRBD1 (5 bases). The CDR3 sequence is 14 residues long. Germline V gives CDR1 SGHTA, CDR2 FQGNSA. V gave up 4 bases and J gave up 8 bases, with 17 bases separating them. CDR3 DNA: TGTGCCAGCAGCTCCGCCCAGGGATTCGGGGGCTACACCTTC. Its protein is CASSSAQGFGGYTF.

This clonotype was seen more than once but under ten times. V usage is TRBV4-1 and J usage is TRBJ1-6; TRBD1 matches 11 bases. The trim removed 2 bases at V and 7 bases at J, leaving 4 bases unmatched. The CDR3 is 16 residues long. Germline V gene data show CDR1 as MGHRA and CDR2 as YSYEKL. The CDR3 DNA follows: TGCGCCAGCAGCCAAATGGACAGGGGGCCCAATTCACCCCTCCACTTT. It encodes CASSQMDRGPNSPLHF.

This clonotype has just a few counts. V is TRBV20-1 and J is TRBJ1-4; D gene uncertain. CDR3 size: 13 residues. V was cut by 5 bases and J by 2 bases, with 9 bases left in between. Germline V lookup: CDR1 DFQATT, CDR2 SNEGSKA (reference sequence). DNA for the CDR3: TGCAGTGCTCGAAGGGTTACTAATGAAAAACTGTTTTTT. Protein sequence: CSARRVTNEKLFF.

The V call is TRBV5-1, the J call TRBJ2-5, with 10 positions matching TRBD1. In germline, CDR1 is SGHRS, CDR2 YFSETQ. This CDR3 spans 15 amino acids. The ends lost 0 bases at V and 5 bases at J; junction bases unmatched: 4. CDR3: CASSLGGQGMETQYF. The CDR3 DNA sequence: TGCGCCAGCAGCTTGGGGGGACAGGGGATGGAGACCCAGTACTTC.

The table lists this clonotype with many counts. The chain is built from TRBV7-9 and TRBJ2-3; D is ambiguous. The length of the CDR3 is 15 residues. Germline lookup yields CDR1 SEHNR and CDR2 FQNEAQ (reference sequence). Trimming took off 3 bases at V and 1 base at J, with 11 bases between the two ends. This chain's CDR3 is CASSFRTERTDTQYF. CDR3 nucleotide sequence: TGTGCCAGCAGCTTTCGGACGGAACGCACAGATACGCAGTATTTT.

The chain carries TRBV20-1 and TRBJ2-3, with a weak D call TRBD1 (5 bases). Per the germline V gene, CDR1 is DFQATT and CDR2 is SNEGSKA (reference sequence). There are 13 residues in the CDR3. V shed 3 bases and J shed 5 bases, with 12 bases lying between them. CDR3 DNA sequence: TGCAGTGCTAGGAAGGGGTTGCGAGATACGCAGTATTTT. It encodes CSARKGLRDTQYF.

The sample holds many counts of this clonotype. The chain is built from TRBV2 and TRBJ2-3; TRBD2 agrees at 13 bases. The CDR3 spans 16 residues. Trimming cost V 5 bases and J 1 base; bases outside gene matches: 3. Germline V gene lookup returns CDR1 SNHLY and CDR2 FYNNEI. The CDR3 nucleotides are TGTGCCAGCAGTACTAGCGGGGGGGCCGGCACAGATACGCAGTATTTT. This gives the protein CASSTSGGAGTDTQYF.

This clonotype has more than one count but fewer than ten. V and J are TRBV6-2 or TRBV6-3 and TRBJ2-3; D is possibly TRBD2 (6 bases). CDR1 is MNHEY and CDR2 is SVGEGT in the germline V gene. The CDR3 extends over 14 amino acids. Trimming took 6 bases from V and 2 from J, leaving 12 bases between them. The CDR3 bases are TGTGCCAGCAGGGAGGGACTTACCACAGATACGCAGTATTTT. Its protein product is CASREGLTTDTQYF.

The CDR3 sequence: CSAWGGPGSEQFF. The CDR3 nucleotides are TGCAGTGCTTGGGGGGGACCGGGATCGGAGCAGTTCTTC. The chain is built from TRBV20-1 and TRBJ2-1; 7 positions match TRBD2. Germline V gene data show CDR1 as DFQATT and CDR2 as SNEGSKA (reference sequence). The junction had 11 bases not matched to a gene; V was cut back by 5 bases and J by 10 bases. The CDR3 is made up of 13 amino acids.

This clonotype showed up many times. This rearrangement joins TRBV6-5 to TRBJ2-2; the match to TRBD2 covers 10 bases. V was pared by 6 bases and J by 6 bases, with 4 bases of the junction left unmatched. Per germline, CDR1 MNHEY and CDR2 SVGAGI. The CDR3 is made up of 14 amino acids. CDR3 nucleotides: TGTGCCAGCAGATCCAGCGGGGGGGCCGGGGAGCTGTTTTTT. It is translated as CASRSSGGAGELFF.

The chain has TRBV15 and TRBJ2-3; either TRBD1 or TRBD2 may fit D (5 bases each). The length of the CDR3 is 15 residues. Trimming left V 6 bases short and J 1 base short, with 14 bases between. Looked up from germline, CDR1 is LNHNV and CDR2 is YYDKDF (reference sequence). The CDR3 protein is CATRPGRRGTDTQYF. The CDR3 nucleotides read TGTGCCACCAGACCGGGACGTCGCGGCACAGATACGCAGTATTTT.

The sample holds a few counts of this clonotype. J is TRBJ1-1 and V is TRBV6-5, with a weak D call TRBD1 (5 bases). Between the trimmed V and J ends, which lost 7 bases and 4 bases, there was a span of 13 bases. The CDR3 is 13 amino acids. Per germline, CDR1 MNHEY and CDR2 SVGAGI. As DNA, the CDR3 is TGTGCCAGCACGTGGGGGGGGGGCACTGAAGCTTTCTTT. As protein: CASTWGGGTEAFF.

This clonotype occurred many times. CDR3 bases: TGTGCCAGCAGCCAAGAGGCCGAGACAGCCAACACCGGGGAGCTGTTTTTT. This sequence encodes CASSQEAETANTGELFF. The V and J genes are TRBV4-2 and TRBJ2-2; TRBD1 is a possible D gene (5 bases). V lost 0 bases and J lost 2, with 13 bases in between. This CDR3 is 17 amino acids long. The germline CDR1 and CDR2 sequences are LGHNA and YNFKEQ.

This clonotype was seen a few times. V usage is TRBV6-6 and J usage is TRBJ2-7; D is perhaps TRBD1 (5 bases). This CDR3 region has 15 residues. Between the trimmed V and J ends, which lost 0 bases and 4 bases, there was a span of 13 bases. The germline V gene has CDR1 MNHNY and CDR2 SVGAGI (reference sequence). CDR3 sequence reads: CASSYSNRIDYEQYV. For the CDR3, the DNA is TGTGCCAGCAGTTACTCGAACAGGATAGATTACGAGCAGTACGTC.

The chain recombines TRBV7-9 with TRBJ2-5; D perhaps matches TRBD1 (6 bases). The CDR3 covers 14 residues. Germline V gene lookup returns CDR1 SEHNR and CDR2 FQNEAQ (reference sequence). V shed 2 bases and J shed 5 bases, with 12 bases lying between them. The CDR3 nucleotides read TGTGCCAGCAGCTTATCAGGGGCGCGTGAGACCCAGTACTTC. This codes for CASSLSGARETQYF. The whole variable domain, remainder taken from reference TRBV7-9 and TRBJ2-5, is DTGVSQNPRHKITKRGQNVTFRCDPISEHNRLYWYRQTLGQGPEFLTYFQNEAQLEKSRLLSDRFSAERPKGSFSTLEIQRTEQGDSAMYLCASSLSGARETQYFGPGTRLLVL.

This clonotype occurred a few times. CDR3 sequence reads: CASSRDRDYEQYF. The CDR3 DNA follows: TGTGCCAGCAGTCGTGACAGGGACTACGAGCAGTACTTC. The V and J genes are TRBV6-5 and TRBJ2-7, with TRBD1 identical over 7 bases. The CDR3 sequence is 13 residues long. Germline V gene sequence: CDR1 MNHEY, CDR2 SVGAGI. The ends lost 5 bases at V and 3 bases at J; junction bases unmatched: 4.

This clonotype was counted many times. The rearrangement uses TRBV12-3 or TRBV12-4 and TRBJ1-5; D call uncertain. V lost 6 bases and J 6 bases, leaving 12 bases between the germline ends. The CDR3 contains 13 residues. The CDR3 sequence: CASRQSVVQPQHF. The CDR3 coding sequence is TGTGCCAGCAGGCAATCAGTGGTTCAGCCCCAGCATTTT.

The rearrangement links TRBV5-1 to TRBJ2-7, with 7 bases lining up with TRBD1. Germline V lookup: CDR1 SGHRS, CDR2 YFSETQ. Trimming removed 0 bases from V and 0 bases from J; junction bases left unmatched: 3. The CDR3 totals 15 residues. CDR3: CASSLVGDSSYEQYF. CDR3 DNA: TGCGCCAGCAGCTTGGTAGGGGACAGCTCCTACGAGCAGTACTTC.